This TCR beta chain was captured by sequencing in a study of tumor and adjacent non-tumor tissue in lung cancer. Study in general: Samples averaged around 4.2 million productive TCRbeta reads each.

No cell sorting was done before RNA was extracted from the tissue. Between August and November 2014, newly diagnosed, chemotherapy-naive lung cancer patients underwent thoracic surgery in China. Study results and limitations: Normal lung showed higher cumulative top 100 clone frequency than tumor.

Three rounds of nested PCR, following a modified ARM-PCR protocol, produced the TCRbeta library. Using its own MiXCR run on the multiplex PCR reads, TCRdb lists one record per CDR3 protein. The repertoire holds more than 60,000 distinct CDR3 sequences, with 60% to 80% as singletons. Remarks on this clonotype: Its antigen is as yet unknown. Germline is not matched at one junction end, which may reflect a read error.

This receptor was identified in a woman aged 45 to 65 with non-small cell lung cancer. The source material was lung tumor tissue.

The CDR3 reads CASSPPGGGTTEHYF. The CDR3, as DNA: TGTGCCAGCAGTCCGCCGGGAGGAGGGACTACGGAGCACTACTTC. The chain is built from TRBV6-5 and TRBJ2-7; 7 nucleotides line up with TRBD2. Per the germline V gene, CDR1 is MNHEY and CDR2 is SVGAGI. CDR3 size: 15 residues.